This TCR beta chain was sequenced for a study of beta chain features in type 1 diabetes. Looked up from germline, CDR1 is SEHNR and CDR2 is FQNEAQ (reference sequence). The CDR3 runs to 14 residues. Trimming left V 5 bases short and J 0 bases short, with 8 bases between. Worth noting for this clone: What it recognizes is unknown.

Findings and caveats of the study: A moderate, significant TCRB CDR3 shortening appeared in type 1 diabetes across four CD4+ subsets.

cDNA synthesis used the whole RNA isolate, giving expressed TCRB sequences. Measured with immunoSEQ multiplex PCR; TCRdb has only the in-frame clones, and not every one. This table holds hundreds of thousands of clones, about a sixth found once. The chain carries TRBV7-9 and TRBJ2-4; D not certain. What was sequenced was naive CD4+ T cells from blood. The clonotype comes from a woman in her late teens or twenties in good health. The CDR3 DNA reads TGTGCCAGCAGCCAAGATCTAGCCAAAAACATTCAGTACTTC. Residues: CASSQDLAKNIQYF.